This passage covers 8 T cell receptor beta chains from one sample sequenced in a study of T cells in Graves' hyperthyroidism and ophthalmopathy. Amplification targeted TCR beta CDR3 regions from RNA transcripts. The TCR CDR3 was amplified in a first-round RT-PCR using the HTBI primer set. TCRdb processed the multiplex PCR reads anew with MiXCR; each CDR3 protein has one entry. The sample lists a few hundred thousand distinct CDR3 sequences, 15% to 20% occurring once. The material sequenced was blood. These receptors all come from a middle-aged woman with Graves' ophthalmopathy.

The sample holds many counts of this clonotype. V and J are TRBV27 and TRBJ2-7; TRBD2 aligns across 7 bases. With 5 bases clipped from V and 2 bases from J, the junction kept 3 bases outside the gene matches. Germline lookup yields CDR1 MNHEY and CDR2 SMNVEV (reference sequence). There are 13 residues in the CDR3. CDR3: CASSPRGAYEQYF. CDR3 sequence (DNA): TGTGCCAGCAGTCCTCGGGGGGCCTACGAGCAGTACTTC.

This clonotype was picked up many times. V is TRBV11-2 and J is TRBJ1-1; no clear D. The germline CDR1 and CDR2 sequences are SGHAT and FQNNGV. The CDR3 length is 15 residues. Trimming took off 1 base at V and 0 bases at J, with 9 bases between the two ends. The CDR3, as DNA: TGTGCCAGCAGCTTAGGAAGCCACATGAACACTGAAGCTTTCTTT. It yields the protein CASSLGSHMNTEAFF.

V and J are TRBV18 and TRBJ1-1; 7 nucleotides match TRBD1. With 7 bases clipped from V and 2 bases from J, the junction kept 7 bases outside the gene matches. CDR3 length equals 14 residues. CDR1 is KGHSH, CDR2 LQKENI, per germline. CDR3 sequence (DNA): TGTGCCAGCTTCGGGCAGGGGGTTAACACTGAAGCTTTCTTT. Amino acid sequence: CASFGQGVNTEAFF.

This clonotype was recorded many times. The chain links TRBV4-2 to TRBJ2-1; weak D call: TRBD2 (6 bases). V was cut by 1 base and J by 10 bases, with 11 bases left in between. CDR1 is LGHNA, CDR2 YNFKEQ, per germline. The CDR3 contains 13 residues. CDR3 sequence reads: CASSQGPGEEQFF. CDR3 DNA: TGTGCCAGCAGCCAAGGCCCGGGGGAGGAGCAGTTCTTC.

This clonotype was detected ten times or more. CDR3 protein: CASSLAGLTYEQYF. The CDR3 DNA reads as TGTGCCAGCAGTTTGGCCGGGCTCACCTACGAGCAGTACTTC. The rearrangement joins TRBV12-3 or TRBV12-4 to TRBJ2-7; D is unresolved. V lost 3 bases and J lost 2, with 11 bases in between. The CDR3 is 14 residues long.

This clonotype occurred many times. The rearrangement joins TRBV28 to TRBJ1-2; D is uncertain. The CDR3 spans 12 residues. V gave up 3 bases and J gave up 3 bases, with 5 bases separating them. From germline, CDR1 is MDHEN and CDR2 SYDVKM. The CDR3 loop is CASSLFDYGYTF. The CDR3 DNA is TGTGCCAGCAGTTTGTTTGACTATGGCTACACCTTC.

This clonotype came up many times. The chain links TRBV30 to TRBJ1-3; D is unclear. Trimming stripped 2 bases from V and 1 base from J, with 15 bases between. CDR3 length: 16 amino acids. The germline gives CDR1 GTSNPN, CDR2 SVGIG (reference sequence). The CDR3 here is CAWSSRRVFSGNTIYF. CDR3 sequence (DNA): TGTGCCTGGAGTTCGAGGAGGGTGTTTTCTGGAAACACCATATATTTT.

This clonotype came up a few times. Possible read error: a much larger clone is one base away. The CDR3 region is CSTRSYTGELFF. CDR3 DNA: TGCAGCACCAGATCATACACCGGGGAGCTGTTTTTT. This chain connects TRBV20-1 to TRBJ2-2; D is undetermined. Germline V gives CDR1 DFQATT, CDR2 SNEGSKA (reference sequence). CDR3 length: 12 amino acids.